These 11 T cell receptor beta chains came from one sample sequenced in a study of beta chain features in type 1 diabetes. All of the isolated RNA was reverse transcribed, so expressed TCRB transcripts were sequenced. Profiling relied on immunoSEQ multiplex PCR, and the TCRdb table lists in-frame clones only, not all of them. Of some 150,000 clones in the sample, 10% are singletons; the top ten hold 1.3%. Sequences were obtained from naive CD4+ T cells from blood. Receptor source: a man aged 18 to 29 in good health.

This clone was seen ten or more times. The genes are TRBV7-2 and TRBJ2-6; D is unclear. CDR3 length equals 14 residues. CDR1 is SGHTA and CDR2 is FQGNSA in the germline V gene. V lost 1 base and J 4 bases, leaving 5 bases between the germline ends. In DNA form, the CDR3 reads TGTGCCAGCAGCTTAGGTCGGGGGGCCAACGTCCTGACTTTC. The encoded protein is CASSLGRGANVLTF.

The CDR3 nucleotides are TGTGCCAGCAGCGTTAGGGACAGTAGAAACAATGAGCAGTTCTTC. As protein: CASSVRDSRNNEQFF. The rearrangement links TRBV9 to TRBJ2-1; the match to TRBD1 covers 7 bases. The CDR3 length is 15 residues. V lost 2 bases and J lost 5; bases outside the gene matches: 7. Germline CDR1 and CDR2: SGDLS and YYNGEE.

This clone has a handful of counts. The chain joins TRBV7-9 to TRBJ2-1; 7 bases agree with TRBD2. Germline V gives CDR1 SEHNR, CDR2 FQNEAQ (reference sequence). This CDR3 comprises 16 residues. The junction had 12 bases not matched to a gene; V was cut back by 2 bases and J by 8 bases. The CDR3 loop is CASSLSFAGVFHEQFF. The CDR3 bases are TGTGCCAGCAGCTTATCATTCGCGGGGGTTTTCCATGAGCAGTTCTTC.

The chain joins TRBV6-5 to TRBJ1-1, with D hard to call. V lost 5 bases and J lost 2, with 9 bases in between. Germline V lookup: CDR1 MNHEY, CDR2 SVGAGI. There are 13 residues in the CDR3. CDR3 in amino acids: CASSPRLNTEAFF. CDR3 sequence (DNA): TGTGCCAGCAGTCCTAGACTAAACACTGAAGCTTTCTTT.

This rearrangement joins TRBV5-4 to TRBJ2-3; 12 positions agree with TRBD2. The junction had 9 bases not matched to a gene; V was cut back by 1 base and J by 6 bases. Germline CDR1 SGHNT, CDR2 YYREEE (reference sequence). The CDR3 sequence is 17 residues long. DNA of the CDR3: TGTGCCAGCAGCTTGAGGCTAGCGGGGGGGCAAGGGGATACGCAGTATTTT. Translated, it gives CASSLRLAGGQGDTQYF.

V gene TRBV11-2 combines with J gene TRBJ2-2; a weak D match, TRBD1 (5 bases). The CDR3 totals 15 residues. Looked up from germline, CDR1 is SGHAT and CDR2 is FQNNGV. The V end was cut by 5 bases, the J end by 1 base, with 11 bases between. The CDR3 protein is CASSTLTGNTGELFF. CDR3 nucleotides: TGTGCCAGCAGCACCTTAACAGGGAACACCGGGGAGCTGTTTTTT.

The genes are TRBV5-4 and TRBJ2-5; 9 bases map to TRBD1. Germline V CDR1 and CDR2: SGHNT, YYREEE (reference sequence). The V gene end was trimmed by 4 bases and the J gene end by 4 bases; junction bases not matched to a gene: 8. This CDR3 region has 15 residues. The CDR3 DNA is TGTGCCAGCAGCCCGGGACAGGGAGGGGGAGAGACCCAGTACTTC. Protein product: CASSPGQGGGETQYF.

There are a few counts of this clone. The J gene is TRBJ2-2, the V gene TRBV28, with 7 bases fitting TRBD2. The CDR3 loop spans 16 amino acids. In germline, CDR1 is MDHEN, CDR2 SYDVKM. Trimming removed 7 bases from V and 4 bases from J; junction bases left unmatched: 12. The CDR3 sequence: CASTPLGGGSTGELFF. The CDR3 nucleotides read TGTGCCAGCACCCCCCTGGGCGGGGGTAGCACCGGGGAGCTGTTTTTT. Drawing the rest from reference TRBV28 and TRBJ2-2, the complete variable domain is DVKVTQSSRYLVKRTGEKVFLECVQDMDHENMFWYRQDPGLGLRLIYFSYDVKMKEKGDIPEGYSVSREKKERFSLILESASTNQTSMYLCASTPLGGGSTGELFFGEGSRLTVL.

There are a few counts of this clone. V and J are TRBV5-4 and TRBJ2-5, with 10 bases aligning to TRBD2. The V segment lost 0 bases and the J segment 1 base; nucleotides outside the gene matches: 3. CDR1 and CDR2 (germline): SGHNT, YYREEE (reference sequence). The CDR3 extends over 16 amino acids. CDR3 DNA: TGTGCCAGCAGCTTGGGACTAGCGGGTCCCCAAGAGACCCAGTACTTC. Translated: CASSLGLAGPQETQYF.

This clone was counted only a few times. The chain links TRBV9 to TRBJ1-2; 9 nucleotides align to TRBD1. Looked up from germline, CDR1 is SGDLS and CDR2 is YYNGEE. The CDR3 runs to 12 residues. Germline trimming cut 7 bases from V and 9 bases from J; bases unmatched to any gene: 7. Here the CDR3 reads CASRTGEERYTF. The CDR3 bases are TGTGCCAGCCGGACAGGGGAAGAACGCTACACCTTC.

In this sample, this clone turned up many times. The chain links TRBV7-9 to TRBJ1-4, with 8 nucleotides matching TRBD1. Looked up from germline, CDR1 is SEHNR and CDR2 is FQNEAQ (reference sequence). The CDR3 is 15 amino acids. V was clipped by 3 bases and J by 8 bases; unmatched bases: 8. This chain's CDR3 is CASSLATGAGEKLFF. In DNA form, the CDR3 reads TGTGCCAGCAGCTTGGCGACAGGGGCTGGGGAAAAACTGTTTTTT.